Listed below are T cell receptor beta chains from one sample, sequenced in a study of blood T cell repertoires in COVID-19. Clones were sequenced by immunoSEQ multiplex PCR, and TCRdb holds only the in-frame ones, with some missing. This sample yields about 54,000 clones, of which roughly 76% are seen a single time; around 5.3% belongs to the top ten. Sequencing was done on a sample of peripheral blood. These receptors originate from a woman between 55 and 75 years old with acute or convalescent COVID-19. CDR3s include the opening cysteine and the closing phenylalanine or tryptophan.

v_call cdr3_aa
TRBV7-9 CASSSPLTGDTYEQYF
TRBV4-1 CASSLPNTGELFF
TRBV4-2 CASSQDATGGLHNEQFF
TRBV4-1 CASSQSGGNTEAFF
TRBV19 CASSRQGQETQYF
TRBV2 CASSEAGGGGDTQYF
TRBV5-4 CASSLQGGNQPQHF
TRBV9 CASSGETVSDTQYF
TRBV7-3 CASSLTGDSPLHF
TRBV19 CASSPQGQGSEQYF
TRBV4-1 CASSQAPGKGSGNTIYF
TRBV11-3 CASSLGLAGVEQFF
TRBV28 CASSLPLTGNTEAFF
TRBV19 CASSIDPPGGTEAFF
TRBV5-5 CASSPSGLAGTDTQYF
TRBV4-1 CASSQSSRSLFF
TRBV6-5 CASRPTGAGELFF
TRBV7-9 CASSSPGTSVNEQFF
TRBV5-6 CASSWWAGTSGRGEQFF
TRBV3-1/TRBV3-2 CASSQVMSRDFRLGELFF
TRBV19 CASSLSGTGGSYNEQFF
TRBV7-2 CASSLGDSQPQHF